This T cell receptor (beta chain) stems from a study of beta chain features in type 1 diabetes. Germline CDR1 SGHDN, CDR2 FVKESK. Trimming stripped 4 bases from V and 5 bases from J, with 11 bases between. The CDR3 contains 13 residues. Investigators reverse transcribed all isolated RNA, so they sequenced expressed TCRB transcripts. Here immunoSEQ multiplex PCR was the method, and the copy in TCRdb shows in-frame clones only, minus some. The table has roughly 500,000 clones, roughly 11% seen once. Concerning this clone itself: No antigen is known for it.

Regarding the study as a whole: Researchers caution that PCR might favor shorter templates, equally among patients and controls.

The chain carries TRBV14 and TRBJ2-5; D might be TRBD1 (5 bases). This clonotype was sampled from a woman in her late teens or twenties in good health. The specimen was naive CD4+ T cells from blood. CDR3 DNA: TGTGCCAGCAGCCCATGGGGCACCGAGACCCAGTACTTC. It codes for CASSPWGTETQYF.